The 2 T cell receptor beta chains presented below share a single source sample, sequenced in a study of CD8 T cells in Susac syndrome (dated by TCRdb to about 2019). The library was built by means of the immunoSEQ multiplex PCR assay. RNA was extracted with the RNeasy kit and roughly 0.45 to 1 ug was reverse transcribed using random hexamers. Using fastp at Q25 and MiXCR, TCRdb reprocessed the public reads and kept productive beta chains. Identical CDR3 protein sequences are pooled into one entry, listed with their most common genes and DNA. This sample holds 210,000 or so distinct CDR3 sequences; approximately 94% were observed only once. The top ten clonotypes cover 0.15% to 0.2% of the sample. Sequencing input: CD4+ T cells from PBMCs. These receptors came from a human donor with Susac syndrome.

The chain carries TRBV6-2 or TRBV6-3 and TRBJ1-1; D unresolved. Germline assignment: CDR1 MNHEY and CDR2 SVGEGT. The V and J ends lost 6 bases and 1 base respectively, with 9 bases between them. The CDR3 contains 13 residues. The CDR3 bases are TGTGCCAGCAGGGTGGACGGGAACACTGAAGCTTTCTTT. This codes for CASRVDGNTEAFF.

The rearrangement joins TRBV24-1 to TRBJ2-1, with 12 nucleotides matching TRBD2. The CDR3 is 16 amino acids. Germline CDR1 is KGHDR and CDR2 is SFDVKD. The junction had 6 bases not matched to a gene; V was cut back by 5 bases and J by 5 bases. CDR3 bases: TGTGCCACCAGTGGAAGGACTAGCGGGGATGACAATGAGCAGTTCTTC. It is translated as CATSGRTSGDDNEQFF.